Presented here are 24 T cell receptor beta chains from one specimen sequenced in a study of shared T cell receptors in the human thymus. Profiling relied on immunoSEQ multiplex PCR, and the TCRdb table lists in-frame clones only, not all of them. The repertoire consists of approximately 400,000 clones, with over 90% occurring once and the leading ten covering about 0.02%. What was sequenced was thymocytes. All receptors derive from a human donor.

The V and J genes are TRBV5-4 and TRBJ2-1; weak D call: TRBD2 (6 bases). V gave up 1 base and J gave up 2 bases, with 7 bases separating them. The CDR3 is made up of 14 amino acids. The germline V gene has CDR1 SGHNT and CDR2 YYREEE (reference sequence). The CDR3 loop is CASSLREPYNEQFF. The CDR3 nucleotides are TGTGCCAGCAGCTTGCGGGAGCCCTACAATGAGCAGTTCTTC. The variable domain in full, completed from reference TRBV5-4 and TRBJ2-1, reads ETGVTQSPTHLIKTRGQQVTLRCSSQSGHNTVSWYQQALGQGPQFIFQYYREEENGRGNFPPRFSGLQFPNYSSELNVNALELDDSALYLCASSLREPYNEQFFGPGTRLTVL.

This chain links TRBV7-2 with TRBJ2-7, with TRBD1 matching 9 bases. The trim removed 5 bases at V and 6 bases at J, leaving 14 bases unmatched. From germline, CDR1 is SGHTA and CDR2 FQGNSA. The CDR3 loop spans 16 amino acids. Here the CDR3 DNA reads TGTGCCAGCAGCCCCCAGGGACAGGGAGTTTTCGCCGAGCAGTACTTC. Protein sequence: CASSPQGQGVFAEQYF.

This sequence joins TRBV28 and TRBJ2-7; TRBD1 matches at 9 bases. Germline V gene sequence: CDR1 MDHEN, CDR2 SYDVKM. The CDR3 covers 16 residues. Losses at the gene ends were 2 bases for V and 5 bases for J; bases not matched to a gene: 10. CDR3 nucleotide sequence: TGTGCCAGCAGTTTACTTGGACAGGGGATTCTCAACGAGCAGTACTTC. Translating it yields CASSLLGQGILNEQYF. The variable domain in full, with the rest retrieved from reference TRBV28 and TRBJ2-7, is DVKVTQSSRYLVKRTGEKVFLECVQDMDHENMFWYRQDPGLGLRLIYFSYDVKMKEKGDIPEGYSVSREKKERFSLILESASTNQTSMYLCASSLLGQGILNEQYFGPGTRLTVT.

The chain couples TRBV9 to TRBJ2-1; the match to TRBD1 covers 8 bases. The V gene end was trimmed by 3 bases and the J gene end by 6 bases; junction bases not matched to a gene: 2. CDR3 length: 13 residues. CDR1 SGDLS and CDR2 YYNGEE come from the germline V gene. The CDR3 is CASSEDRANEQFF. The CDR3 DNA reads TGTGCCAGCAGCGAGGACAGGGCCAATGAGCAGTTCTTC.

The chain recombines TRBV10-1 with TRBJ2-5; TRBD2 matches at 10 bases. Germline lookup yields CDR1 WNHNN and CDR2 SYGVQD (reference sequence). The CDR3 length is 15 residues. The trim removed 6 bases at V and 9 bases at J, leaving 13 bases unmatched. The CDR3 nucleotides are TGCGCCAGCAGCCGGACTAGCGGCCCCCAAGGGCCCCAGTACTTC. The encoded protein is CASSRTSGPQGPQYF.

The chain links TRBV5-6 to TRBJ2-1, with 10 bases aligning to TRBD1. The CDR3 has 17 amino acids. V was pared by 1 base and J by 3 bases, with 7 bases of the junction left unmatched. Per the germline V gene, CDR1 is SGHDT and CDR2 is YYEEEE. The CDR3 reads CASSLLTGGELYNEQFF. The CDR3 region has the DNA TGTGCCAGCAGCTTGCTGACAGGGGGCGAGCTCTACAATGAGCAGTTCTTC.

This chain links TRBV28 with TRBJ1-2; no definite D call. Germline V gene sequence: CDR1 MDHEN, CDR2 SYDVKM. This CDR3 contains 16 residues. The germline V and J ends were trimmed by 6 bases and 1 base, with 18 bases remaining between them. The CDR3 nucleotides are TGTGCCAGCAGCATCACCAAGGGTGATTTTAACTATGGCTACACCTTC. Its protein is CASSITKGDFNYGYTF.

The CDR3 DNA reads as TGTGCCAGCAGCTTAGCCCCACAGGGGGCGCGACAGAGGACCCAGTACTTC. Residues: CASSLAPQGARQRTQYF. The chain links TRBV7-9 to TRBJ2-5; 9 bases are shared with TRBD1. This CDR3 has 17 residues. Germline CDR1 and CDR2: SEHNR and FQNEAQ (reference sequence). The ends lost 0 bases at V and 7 bases at J; junction bases unmatched: 12.

The chain employs TRBV27 and TRBJ2-1; TRBD2 matches at 8 bases. V shed 3 bases and J 6 bases; nucleotides not matched to a gene: 10. Germline V gene lookup returns CDR1 MNHEY and CDR2 SMNVEV (reference sequence). The CDR3 runs to 16 residues. CDR3 in DNA: TGTGCCAGCAGTTTTCACCCTAGACTAGCGTCCAATGAGCAGTTCTTC. It encodes CASSFHPRLASNEQFF.

The V gene is TRBV5-1, the J gene TRBJ2-1, with D maybe TRBD2 (6 bases). CDR3 length equals 12 residues. Germline CDR1 and CDR2: SGHRS and YFSETQ. Trimming stripped 8 bases from V and 4 bases from J, with 10 bases between. The DNA for the CDR3 is TGCGCCAGAAAGCGGGCATACAATGAGCAGTTCTTC. Its protein product is CARKRAYNEQFF.

The chain links TRBV7-9 to TRBJ2-1; 9 nucleotides line up with TRBD2. Germline lookup yields CDR1 SEHNR and CDR2 FQNEAQ (reference sequence). The CDR3 has 17 amino acids. The V segment lost 1 base and the J segment 1 base; nucleotides outside the gene matches: 5. As DNA, the CDR3 is TGTGCCAGCAGCTTAGTCCGACTAGCGGTTTCCTACAATGAGCAGTTCTTC. Protein sequence: CASSLVRLAVSYNEQFF.

The gene calls are TRBV7-9 and TRBJ2-1; D is undetermined. The CDR3 extends over 15 amino acids. Germline-derived CDR1 and CDR2 are SEHNR and FQNEAQ (reference sequence). Trimming took 6 bases from V and 7 from J, leaving 19 bases between them. The CDR3 loop is CASRRVILKANEQFF. CDR3 coding DNA: TGTGCCAGCAGACGCGTCATCCTTAAGGCGAATGAGCAGTTCTTC.

The genes are TRBV11-1 and TRBJ2-1; maybe TRBD1 (5 bases). Germline V gene sequence: CDR1 SGHAT, CDR2 FQDESV (reference sequence). The V gene lost 2 bases and the J gene lost 7 bases, with 12 bases spanning the gap. This CDR3 has 14 amino acids. The CDR3 here is CASSLQGQGNEQFF. The CDR3 region has the DNA TGTGCCAGCAGCTTACAGGGCCAAGGAAATGAGCAGTTCTTC.

V gene TRBV7-9 combines with J gene TRBJ2-5; a weak D match, TRBD2 (6 bases). Germline CDR1 SEHNR, CDR2 FQNEAQ (reference sequence). Trimming shortened V by 2 bases and J by 5 bases, and 12 bases separated the two germline ends. The CDR3 loop spans 14 amino acids. CDR3 in amino acids: CASSLCGGTETQYF. The CDR3 DNA reads TGTGCCAGCAGCTTATGTGGCGGGACGGAGACCCAGTACTTC.

The rearrangement uses TRBV12-5 and TRBJ2-2; D might be TRBD2 (6 bases). V was trimmed by 4 bases and J by 3 bases, leaving 15 bases between them. The CDR3 runs to 16 residues. Germline V CDR1 and CDR2: LGHNT, FRNRAP. The CDR3 protein is CASGWDLGGDTGELFF. In DNA form, the CDR3 reads TGTGCTAGTGGTTGGGACCTGGGCGGGGACACCGGGGAGCTGTTTTTT. Based on the CDR3 plus reference TRBV12-5 and TRBJ2-2, the full variable domain is DARVTQTPRHKVTEMGQEVTMRCQPILGHNTVFWYRQTMMQGLELLAYFRNRAPLDDSGMPKDRFSAEMPDATLATLKIQPSEPRDSAVYFCASGWDLGGDTGELFFGEGSRLTVL.

The V call is TRBV5-1, the J call TRBJ2-5; 7 bases map to TRBD2. The CDR3 has 11 residues. Trimming took 3 bases from V and 14 from J; bases not matched to a gene: 7. Per germline, CDR1 SGHRS and CDR2 YFSETQ. In nucleotides, the CDR3 is TGCGCCAGCAGCTCTCAGCGGGGCTCATACTTC. It encodes CASSSQRGSYF. The complete variable domain, with remaining parts taken from reference TRBV5-1 and TRBJ2-5, reads KAGVTQTPRYLIKTRGQQVTLSCSPISGHRSVSWYQQTPGQGLQFLFEYFSETQRNKGNFPGRFSGRQFSNSRSEMNVSTLELGDSALYLCASSSQRGSYFGPGTRLLVL.

This clone was seen a handful of times. V and J are TRBV7-6 and TRBJ1-4, with 10 bases identical to TRBD1. Germline values: CDR1 SGHVS, CDR2 FNYEAQ. This CDR3 region has 20 residues. J was trimmed by 0 bases and V by 3 bases; bases with no gene match: 13. CDR3 sequence (DNA): TGTGCCAGCAGCTTGACCCCCACCCGACAGGGGGCCTCAACTAATGAAAAACTGTTTTTT. Translated: CASSLTPTRQGASTNEKLFF. Filled out from reference TRBV7-6 and TRBJ1-4, the complete variable domain reads GAGVSQSPRYKVTKRGQDVALRCDPISGHVSLYWYRQALGQGPEFLTYFNYEAQQDKSGLPNDRFSAERPEGSISTLTIQRTEQRDSAMYRCASSLTPTRQGASTNEKLFFGSGTQLSVL.

This clone is a singleton in its sample. The chain couples TRBV9 to TRBJ1-2; TRBD1 might be the D (6 bases). The CDR3 has 14 residues. The germline V and J ends were trimmed by 0 bases and 2 bases, with 8 bases remaining between them. CDR1 SGDLS and CDR2 YYNGEE come from the germline V gene. In DNA, the CDR3 is TGTGCCAGCAGCGTAGGAACAGGGAACTATGGCTACACCTTC. It specifies CASSVGTGNYGYTF.

This chain connects TRBV14 to TRBJ2-4; TRBD2 matches 8 bases. The CDR3 is 15 amino acids. Germline lookup yields CDR1 SGHDN and CDR2 FVKESK. With 0 bases clipped from V and 4 bases from J, the junction kept 2 bases outside the gene matches. In nucleotides, the CDR3 is TGTGCCAGCAGCCAAGAGGGACTAGATAAAAACATTCAGTACTTC. It codes for CASSQEGLDKNIQYF.

This chain links TRBV28 with TRBJ1-4, with TRBD1 identical over 8 bases. There are 15 residues in the CDR3. V shed 4 bases and J 0 bases; nucleotides not matched to a gene: 1. Germline assignment: CDR1 MDHEN and CDR2 SYDVKM. The CDR3 loop reads CASSSQGATNEKLFF. In DNA form, the CDR3 reads TGTGCCAGCAGTTCACAGGGGGCAACTAATGAAAAACTGTTTTTT.

Here the CDR3 DNA reads TGTGCCAGCAGCCAGAGGGGGGACACTGAAGCTTTCTTT. The encoded protein is CASSQRGDTEAFF. The chain employs TRBV14 and TRBJ1-1; possible D gene TRBD1, 6 bases. The CDR3 sequence is 13 residues long. The V and J ends lost 3 bases and 3 bases respectively, with 8 bases between them. Per germline, CDR1 SGHDN and CDR2 FVKESK.

The V call is TRBV7-2, the J call TRBJ2-3; 7 bases match TRBD2. There are 16 residues in the CDR3. CDR1 is SGHTA, CDR2 FQGNSA, per germline. Trimming cost V 5 bases and J 2 bases; bases outside gene matches: 10. In DNA form, the CDR3 reads TGTGCCAGCAGCAGAAGGCGGGAGACACTCACAGATACGCAGTATTTT. It yields the protein CASSRRRETLTDTQYF.

V usage is TRBV5-1 and J usage is TRBJ1-2; no definite D call. Germline CDR1 and CDR2: SGHRS and YFSETQ. The CDR3 covers 13 residues. V was trimmed by 0 bases and J by 4 bases, leaving 7 bases between them. This CDR3 is CASSLGLFYGYTF. CDR3 nucleotide sequence: TGCGCCAGCAGCTTGGGACTGTTCTATGGCTACACCTTC.

V and J are TRBV11-2 and TRBJ1-2; TRBD1 aligns across 12 bases. The V and J ends lost 8 bases and 5 bases, in that order; junction bases with no gene match: 12. The germline V gene encodes CDR1 SGHAT and CDR2 FQNNGV. This CDR3 has 16 residues. DNA for the CDR3: TGTGCCAGCCGCCGGGACAGGGGGCGCCCCCCTTATGGCTACACCTTC. Amino acids: CASRRDRGRPPYGYTF.